The 30 T cell receptor beta chains reported below all come from one sample, sequenced in a study of spatial heterogeneity in lung cancer. TCRdb re-called the 5' RACE reads with MiXCR, one entry per CDR3 protein. The sample contains roughly 80,000 distinct CDR3 sequences, over 10% of which appear only once. Time point given: sample taken at primary tumor resection. The input material, whole RNA from tumor, nontumor lung or frozen PBMC, was sequenced unsorted. Source: PBMCs, taken at surgery. The receptors derive from a male donor with early-stage non-small cell lung cancer.

The V and J genes are TRBV6-6 and TRBJ2-5, with a weak D call TRBD2 (6 bases). The CDR3 contains 15 residues. Germline V gene data show CDR1 as MNHNY and CDR2 as SVGAGI (reference sequence). Trimming took 2 bases from V and 0 from J, leaving 10 bases between them. CDR3 nucleotide sequence: TGTGCCAGCAGTTACGGGAGGCAGGACCAAGAGACCCAGTACTTC. This encodes CASSYGRQDQETQYF.

This clonotype has only a few counts. This chain joins TRBV25-1 and TRBJ1-2; D may be TRBD1 (5 bases). CDR3 size: 14 residues. The V end lost 5 bases, the J end lost 4 bases, and 14 bases lay between the germline ends. The V gene's germline CDR1 is MGHDK and CDR2 SYGVNS. CDR3 bases: TGTGCCAGCAGTCACGACAGAGCTTTCTATGGCTACACCTTC. Translation gives CASSHDRAFYGYTF.

There are a few counts of this clonotype. The gene calls are TRBV12-3 or TRBV12-4 and TRBJ2-7; D gene ambiguous. V gave up 6 bases and J gave up 6 bases, with 15 bases separating them. CDR3 length equals 13 residues. The chain's CDR3 is CASSPPPPGEQYF. In DNA form, the CDR3 reads TGTGCCAGCAGCCCACCCCCCCCGGGCGAGCAGTACTTC.

In this sample, this clonotype turned up many times. V usage is TRBV20-1 and J usage is TRBJ1-1; D remains unclear. CDR1 DFQATT and CDR2 SNEGSKA come from the germline V gene (reference sequence). This CDR3 contains 8 residues. The CDR3 sequence is CSPSEAFF. DNA for the CDR3: TGCAGCCCATCTGAAGCTTTCTTT.

This clonotype was seen only a few times. The rearrangement links TRBV29-1 to TRBJ2-3, with D possibly matching TRBD1 (6 bases). Trimming stripped 6 bases from V and 2 bases from J, with 12 bases between. The CDR3 totals 13 residues. Germline loops: CDR1 SQVTM, CDR2 ANQGSEA. CDR3 protein: CSVDGQTTDTQYF. The CDR3 coding sequence is TGCAGCGTCGATGGACAGACCACAGATACGCAGTATTTT.

This clonotype was picked up many times. This chain links TRBV11-2 with TRBJ1-1; possibly TRBD1 for D (6 bases). The CDR3 runs 13 residues. Trimming shortened V by 5 bases and J by 11 bases, and 18 bases separated the two germline ends. Germline-derived CDR1 and CDR2 are SGHAT and FQNNGV. CDR3 bases: TGTGCCAGCAGCCAATCCCAGGGCAGGGGTGCTTTCTTT. Residues: CASSQSQGRGAFF.

This clonotype was detected only a few times. The genes are TRBV25-1 and TRBJ2-2; D gene ambiguous. Trimming left V 4 bases short and J 1 base short, with 4 bases between. CDR3 size: 13 residues. CDR1 and CDR2 (germline): MGHDK, SYGVNS. This CDR3 reads CASSGLNTGELFF. In DNA, the CDR3 is TGTGCCAGCAGTGGGCTGAACACCGGGGAGCTGTTTTTT.

Comments on this clonotype: Since a much larger clone is just one base distant, this may be a read error. The genes are TRBV5-5 and TRBJ1-1; a weak D match, TRBD1 (6 bases). The V gene's germline CDR1 is SGHKS and CDR2 YYEKEE (reference sequence). The CDR3 totals 19 residues. Trimming shortened V by 2 bases and J by 0 bases, and 23 bases separated the two germline ends. In nucleotides, the CDR3 is TGTGCCAGCAGCTTAGAGATTATGGGACAAACGCCTATGAACACTGAAGCTTTCTTT. Protein: CASSLEIMGQTPMNTEAFF.

This rearrangement joins TRBV3-1 to TRBJ2-7, with 8 nucleotides matching TRBD2. There are 16 residues in the CDR3. The V segment lost 0 bases and the J segment 5 bases; nucleotides outside the gene matches: 9. CDR1 is LGHDT and CDR2 is YNNKEL in the germline V gene (reference sequence). The CDR3, as DNA: TGTGCCAGCAGCCAAGATCGGCTAGCGGGCACCCACGAGCAGTACTTC. Protein product: CASSQDRLAGTHEQYF.

This clonotype was seen a few times. V usage is TRBV5-1 and J usage is TRBJ2-1; possibly TRBD2 for D (7 bases). CDR3 length: 14 amino acids. With 4 bases removed from V and 8 bases from J, the gap between germline ends came to 16 bases. Germline V CDR1 and CDR2: SGHRS, YFSETQ. The CDR3 is CASSLGGRIDEQFF. As DNA, the CDR3 is TGCGCCAGCAGCCTCGGGGGGCGCATCGATGAGCAGTTCTTC. The variable domain in full, with the rest retrieved from reference TRBV5-1 and TRBJ2-1, is KAGVTQTPRYLIKTRGQQVTLSCSPISGHRSVSWYQQTPGQGLQFLFEYFSETQRNKGNFPGRFSGRQFSNSRSEMNVSTLELGDSALYLCASSLGGRIDEQFFGPGTRLTVL.

The J gene is TRBJ2-3, the V gene TRBV29-1; 7 nucleotides line up with TRBD2. The trim removed 6 bases at V and 2 bases at J, leaving 11 bases unmatched. The CDR3 has 15 amino acids. From germline, CDR1 is SQVTM and CDR2 ANQGSEA. DNA of the CDR3: TGCAGCGTGGTAGATGTGGGAGGGTACACAGATACGCAGTATTTT. Its protein product is CSVVDVGGYTDTQYF.

There are a few counts of this clonotype. The chain combines TRBV2 with TRBJ1-1; D may be TRBD1 (6 bases). Between the trimmed V and J ends, which lost 4 bases and 3 bases, there was a span of 12 bases. The CDR3 runs 14 residues. Germline assignment: CDR1 SNHLY and CDR2 FYNNEI. CDR3 coding DNA: TGTGCCAGCAGTGTTCAGGGGATACACACTGAAGCTTTCTTT. Translated: CASSVQGIHTEAFF.

The table lists this clonotype with a few counts. The chain joins TRBV9 to TRBJ2-1; a possible D gene is TRBD1 (6 bases). This CDR3 contains 16 residues. Deletions cut 0 bases from V and 1 base from J, with 11 bases between. The V gene's germline CDR1 is SGDLS and CDR2 YYNGEE. Written as DNA, the CDR3 is TGTGCCAGCAGCGTAGACTGGGGGCCTTCCTACAATGAGCAGTTCTTC. Translation: CASSVDWGPSYNEQFF.

The sample holds a few counts of this clonotype. The chain links TRBV7-8 to TRBJ2-1; TRBD1 is a possible D gene (5 bases). The germline V gene encodes CDR1 SGHVS and CDR2 FQNEAQ. V was clipped by 6 bases and J by 5 bases, with 14 bases between them. This CDR3 has 14 residues. The CDR3 coding sequence is TGTGCCAGCAGTCACACAGGAGCTAACAATGAGCAGTTCTTC. Protein: CASSHTGANNEQFF.

The chain carries TRBV29-1 and TRBJ2-3; D possibly matches TRBD1 or TRBD2 (7 bases each). Germline lookup yields CDR1 SQVTM and CDR2 ANQGSEA. The CDR3 is 13 amino acids. V gave up 5 bases and J gave up 1 base, with 10 bases separating them. The CDR3 DNA sequence: TGCAGCGTTTCAGGGGGGGGCACAGATACGCAGTATTTT. This codes for CSVSGGGTDTQYF.

The chain couples TRBV2 to TRBJ2-7; TRBD1 is a possible D gene (5 bases). Per the germline V gene, CDR1 is SNHLY and CDR2 is FYNNEI. The CDR3 runs to 14 residues. Trimming left V 7 bases short and J 3 bases short, with 16 bases between. The CDR3 coding sequence is TGTGCCAGCACTGAGAGCAGGGTTGGCTACGAGCAGTACTTC. This encodes CASTESRVGYEQYF.

The chain uses TRBV25-1 and TRBJ1-5; TRBD1 might be the D (6 bases). Deletions cut 1 base from V and 1 base from J, with 17 bases between. Looked up from germline, CDR1 is MGHDK and CDR2 is SYGVNS. This CDR3 is built from 18 residues. The CDR3 protein is CASSEFTGRSNSNQPQHF. The CDR3 DNA reads as TGTGCCAGCAGTGAATTCACAGGGAGGTCTAACAGCAATCAGCCCCAGCATTTT.

As for this clonotype: A junction end diverges from the germline sequence, so it may reflect a read error. This chain links TRBV5-1 with TRBJ2-1, with 7 positions matching TRBD1. From germline, CDR1 is SGHRS and CDR2 YFSETQ. This CDR3 is built from 17 residues. The CDR3 region is CVSSFGNRDSSYNEQFF. In DNA, the CDR3 is TGCGTCAGCAGCTTCGGGAACCGGGACAGCTCCTACAATGAGCAGTTCTTC.

There are a few counts of this clonotype. This sequence joins TRBV4-2 and TRBJ2-7; D is possibly TRBD1 (6 bases). Trimming left V 4 bases short and J 2 bases short, with 21 bases between. The CDR3 extends over 17 amino acids. Per germline, CDR1 LGHNA and CDR2 YNFKEQ. CDR3 nucleotide sequence: TGTGCCAGCAGCCCCGGTGTTGCAGGGGACGGAACCTACGAGCAGTACTTC. This sequence encodes CASSPGVAGDGTYEQYF.

Ten or more counts support this clonotype. At one end, the junction sequence differs from germline, possibly due to a read error. The chain carries TRBV2 and TRBJ2-7, with D possibly TRBD1 on 6 matching bases. Germline V CDR1 and CDR2: SNHLY, FYNNEI. There are 14 residues in the CDR3. The CDR3 sequence is CASSENRVWSSSNF. CDR3 bases: TGTGCCAGCAGTGAAAACAGGGTATGGTCGAGCAGTAACTTC.

This clonotype appeared a few times. This chain connects TRBV6-6 to TRBJ2-5; D call uncertain. Germline lookup yields CDR1 MNHNY and CDR2 SVGAGI (reference sequence). This CDR3 comprises 13 residues. Trimming pared 7 bases from V and 5 bases from J, leaving 14 bases between. CDR3 DNA: TGTGCCAGCAAAAAGTATATTATGGAGACCCAGTACTTC. Translating gives CASKKYIMETQYF.

The V and J genes are TRBV5-1 and TRBJ1-1; the D is unclear. This CDR3 region has 12 residues. Trimming cost V 1 base and J 6 bases, with 7 bases left between them. Germline V gives CDR1 SGHRS, CDR2 YFSETQ. The CDR3 DNA reads as TGCGCCAGCAGCTTGACGACGGCTGAAGCTTTCTTT. It is translated as CASSLTTAEAFF. The full variable domain, its missing parts supplied by reference TRBV5-1 and TRBJ1-1, is KAGVTQTPRYLIKTRGQQVTLSCSPISGHRSVSWYQQTPGQGLQFLFEYFSETQRNKGNFPGRFSGRQFSNSRSEMNVSTLELGDSALYLCASSLTTAEAFFGQGTRLTVV.

The V and J genes are TRBV24-1 and TRBJ2-7; the D gene is possibly TRBD2 (5 bases). With 3 bases removed from V and 2 bases from J, the gap between germline ends came to 13 bases. The germline V gene encodes CDR1 KGHDR and CDR2 SFDVKD. This CDR3 has 15 residues. Written as DNA, the CDR3 is TGTGCCACCAGTGATCCCCGGACTGCACCCTACGAGCAGTACTTC. Translation: CATSDPRTAPYEQYF.

This clonotype was counted ten times or more. The CDR3 reads CASSQKDRRTEAFF. For the CDR3, the DNA is TGTGCCAGCAGCCAAAAGGACAGACGCACTGAAGCTTTCTTT. The rearrangement uses TRBV3-1 and TRBJ1-1; tentatively, D is TRBD1 (6 bases). The V gene's germline CDR1 is LGHDT and CDR2 YNNKEL (reference sequence). The CDR3 is 14 residues long. Between the trimmed V and J ends, which lost 2 bases and 4 bases, there was a span of 11 bases.

In this sample, this clonotype turned up a few times. The chain links TRBV5-1 to TRBJ2-1; TRBD2 agrees at 12 bases. CDR1 is SGHRS, CDR2 YFSETQ, per germline. This CDR3 is built from 17 residues. The V and J ends lost 0 bases and 4 bases, in that order; junction bases with no gene match: 5. The chain's CDR3 is CASSLGTSGNLYNEQFF. DNA of the CDR3: TGCGCCAGCAGCTTGGGGACTAGCGGGAATTTGTACAATGAGCAGTTCTTC.

There are a few counts of this clonotype. The V call is TRBV5-1, the J call TRBJ1-1; possibly TRBD1 for D (5 bases). V was shortened by 5 bases and J by 8 bases, with 19 bases between the two germline ends. CDR3 length: 14 residues. Germline loops: CDR1 SGHRS, CDR2 YFSETQ. CDR3 nucleotides: TGCGCCAGCAGTTCCGAAGCGGGGGGGAACGAAGCTTTCTTT. It is translated as CASSSEAGGNEAFF.

The J gene is TRBJ1-2, the V gene TRBV29-1, with D hard to call. Trimming removed 4 bases from V and 5 bases from J, with 8 bases in between. This CDR3 is built from 11 residues. Germline V gene sequence: CDR1 SQVTM, CDR2 ANQGSEA. The DNA for the CDR3 is TGCAGCGTTGTTGAGTATTATGGCTACACCTTC. It yields the protein CSVVEYYGYTF.

This clonotype was detected only a few times. This sequence joins TRBV29-1 and TRBJ2-1; possible D gene TRBD2, 6 bases. The CDR3 extends over 13 amino acids. Germline V gene sequence: CDR1 SQVTM, CDR2 ANQGSEA. Trimming left V 6 bases short and J 2 bases short, with 11 bases between. The CDR3 DNA is TGCAGCGTGATCGCGGGAACCTACAATGAGCAGTTCTTC. Translating it yields CSVIAGTYNEQFF.

The CDR3 protein is CATNGGRITDTQYF. The CDR3 nucleotides read TGTGCCACGAACGGCGGGAGGATCACAGATACGCAGTATTTT. The chain employs TRBV19 and TRBJ2-3, with 8 bases aligning to TRBD2. The CDR3 consists of 14 residues. Germline V gene lookup returns CDR1 LNHDA and CDR2 SQIVND (reference sequence). With 10 bases clipped from V and 2 bases from J, the junction kept 8 bases outside the gene matches.

The J gene is TRBJ1-2, the V gene TRBV5-4, with D possibly TRBD1 on 5 matching bases. CDR3 length equals 15 residues. V was cut by 4 bases and J by 0 bases, with 13 bases left in between. The germline gives CDR1 SGHNT, CDR2 YYREEE (reference sequence). The CDR3: CASSNRDGANYGYTF. CDR3 coding DNA: TGTGCCAGCAGCAACCGGGACGGAGCTAACTATGGCTACACCTTC.